A single sample is the source of the 8 T cell receptor beta chains below, sequenced in a study of blood T cell repertoires in COVID-19 (TCRdb year 2020). Library method: the immunoSEQ multiplex PCR assay. Drawn from immuneACCESS, this table holds only the in-frame rearrangements with V and J called that TCRdb kept. Clones are partly lost; checked studies trace under half to an unresolved V gene and leave the rest unexplained. This sample has roughly 270,000 clones in its table, and around 83% of those were observed once. The ten top clones hold 5% of the sample. Material: PBMCs or T cells enriched from blood (not recorded which). The source is a man in his forties who had been exposed to COVID-19.

This rearrangement joins TRBV27 to TRBJ2-7; 9 nucleotides match TRBD1. Germline CDR1 is MNHEY and CDR2 is SMNVEV (reference sequence). The CDR3 spans 19 residues. Trimming took 2 bases from V and 2 from J; bases not matched to a gene: 16. This CDR3 is CASSLRGTGSILYAYEQYF. The CDR3 region has the DNA TGTGCCAGCAGTTTACGGGGGACAGGGTCGATATTATACGCCTACGAGCAGTACTTC.

The chain carries TRBV3-1 (or the pseudogene TRBV3-2) and TRBJ1-5; D possibly corresponds to TRBD1 (5 bases). Looked up from germline, CDR1 is LGHDT and CDR2 is YNNKEL (reference sequence). This CDR3 contains 15 residues. V was shortened by 1 base and J by 2 bases, with 9 bases between the two germline ends. The CDR3 DNA follows: TGTGCCAGCAGCCAAGGATGGGGCGGCAATCAGCCCCAGCATTTT. As protein: CASSQGWGGNQPQHF.

This clone was observed once. V gene TRBV5-1 combines with J gene TRBJ1-6, with 9 nucleotides matching TRBD1. Germline assignment: CDR1 SGHRS and CDR2 YFSETQ. This CDR3 is built from 15 residues. With 0 bases clipped from V and 9 bases from J, the junction kept 4 bases outside the gene matches. This chain's CDR3 is CASSLEQGARSPLHF. The CDR3 nucleotides read TGCGCCAGCAGCTTGGAACAGGGGGCGCGTTCACCCCTCCACTTT. The full variable domain, in which reference TRBV5-1 and TRBJ1-6 provide the parts outside the CDR3, is KAGVTQTPRYLIKTRGQQVTLSCSPISGHRSVSWYQQTPGQGLQFLFEYFSETQRNKGNFPGRFSGRQFSNSRSEMNVSTLELGDSALYLCASSLEQGARSPLHFGNGTRLTVT.

The chain has TRBV9 and TRBJ1-3; D not certain. The CDR3 is 13 amino acids. The germline V gene encodes CDR1 SGDLS and CDR2 YYNGEE. The V and J ends lost 7 bases and 5 bases respectively, with 13 bases between them. The CDR3 sequence is CASPPVPRNTIYF. Here the CDR3 DNA reads TGTGCCAGCCCCCCGGTGCCTAGAAACACCATATATTTT.

J is TRBJ2-1 and V is TRBV7-2; 11 bases are shared with TRBD1. J gave up 3 bases and V 5 bases, and 6 bases lay outside the gene matches. The CDR3 contains 16 residues. The germline V gene has CDR1 SGHTA and CDR2 FQGNSA. In DNA form, the CDR3 reads TGTGCCAGCAGCCCCTGGGGACAGGGGGTCTACAATGAGCAGTTCTTC. It is translated as CASSPWGQGVYNEQFF. The full variable domain, completed using reference TRBV7-2 and TRBJ2-1, is GAGVSQSPSNKVTEKGKDVELRCDPISGHTALYWYRQSLGQGLEFLIYFQGNSAPDKSGLPSDRFSAERTGGSVSTLTIQRTQQEDSAVYLCASSPWGQGVYNEQFFGPGTRLTVL.

This rearrangement joins TRBV6-4 to TRBJ2-6; tentative D call: TRBD1 (5 bases). Germline loops: CDR1 MRHNA, CDR2 SNTAGT. This CDR3 contains 16 residues. V lost 4 bases to trimming and J lost 0 bases, with 10 bases between them. The CDR3: CASSAQGRSGANVLTF. Written as DNA, the CDR3 is TGTGCCAGCAGTGCCCAGGGTCGCTCTGGGGCCAACGTCCTGACTTTC.

The chain's CDR3 is CASSYSRSGSYEQYF. The CDR3 DNA follows: TGTGCCAGCAGTTACTCCCGTTCAGGGTCCTACGAGCAGTACTTC. The gene calls are TRBV6-5 and TRBJ2-7; a weak D match, TRBD1 (5 bases). Germline values: CDR1 MNHEY, CDR2 SVGAGI. The CDR3 is 15 residues long. With 0 bases removed from V and 1 base from J, the gap between germline ends came to 10 bases.

The chain couples TRBV24-1 to TRBJ2-1, with no clear D. The germline gives CDR1 KGHDR, CDR2 SFDVKD. CDR3 length: 16 residues. The ends were cut back, 1 base at V and 0 bases at J, with 9 bases in the middle. The CDR3 DNA is TGTGCCACCAGTGATTTTCAGGTCAGCTCCTACAATGAGCAGTTCTTC. Translation: CATSDFQVSSYNEQFF.